A single T cell receptor (beta chain) is shown here with its context. Using immunoSEQ multiplex PCR, the repertoire was profiled, and TCRdb retains in-frame clones only, with some absent. The data show around 250,000 clones, over 75% seen once. Germline CDR1 is SGHAT and CDR2 is FQNNGV. The V and J ends lost 5 bases and 4 bases, in that order; junction bases with no gene match: 8. CDR3 length: 16 amino acids. The study counted Cohort 3 donors as recovered given two negative PCRs, clearance, or symptom resolution. The sample belongs to a study of blood T cell repertoires in COVID-19. The origin of this receptor is a woman aged 50 to 60 who had recovered from COVID-19. This chain links TRBV11-2 with TRBJ2-1; 10 nucleotides agree with TRBD2. The source material was PBMCs or T cells enriched from blood (not recorded which). The CDR3 DNA is TGTGCCAGCAGCCGTCCCGGGACTAGCGATTACAATGAGCAGTTCTTC. Amino acids: CASSRPGTSDYNEQFF.